Following are 31 T cell receptor beta chains from one sample sequenced in a study of response to subunit inactivated influenza vaccine. TCRdb ran MiXCR on the RT-PCR reads and lists one entry per CDR3 protein. The sample gives about 540,000 distinct CDR3 sequences, around a quarter of which show up once; around 2.8% is in the top ten. The same data also contributed to another study, on T cells expressing NK-cell markers. This second study says: For TCR beta, cDNA was produced by 5'RACE template switching with UMIs.

Material: CD4+ T cells sorted from PBMCs, obtained roughly 12 days after vaccination. The receptors shown here come from a man aged 50 or older who received an inactivated influenza vaccine.

This clonotype was observed a handful of times. The chain recombines TRBV18 with TRBJ2-1, with D possibly TRBD2 on 6 matching bases. Trimming left V 5 bases short and J 0 bases short, with 14 bases between. CDR1 KGHSH and CDR2 LQKENI come from the germline V gene. The length of the CDR3 is 16 residues. The CDR3 nucleotides read TGTGCCAGCTCATCCCGGATGCGGGACTCCTACAATGAGCAGTTCTTC. It specifies CASSSRMRDSYNEQFF.

V is TRBV10-3 and J is TRBJ2-1, with D possibly matching TRBD2 (6 bases). This CDR3 spans 14 amino acids. The ends were cut back, 8 bases at V and 4 bases at J, with 15 bases in the middle. The germline CDR1 and CDR2 sequences are ENHRY and SYGVKD. CDR3 protein: CAIAGGVEYNEQFF. The CDR3 DNA reads TGTGCCATCGCGGGCGGGGTCGAATACAATGAGCAGTTCTTC.

This clonotype appeared a few times. The CDR3 DNA is TGTGCCAGCAGTGCCGACAGGATGAACACTGAAGCTTTCTTT. Translating it yields CASSADRMNTEAFF. The rearrangement uses TRBV6-4 and TRBJ1-1; D is possibly TRBD1 (6 bases). The ends were cut back, 4 bases at V and 0 bases at J, with 9 bases in the middle. The CDR3 sequence is 14 residues long. Looked up from germline, CDR1 is MRHNA and CDR2 is SNTAGT.

V gene TRBV6-2 or TRBV6-3 combines with J gene TRBJ1-1; tentatively, D is TRBD1 (6 bases). The V gene lost 7 bases and the J gene lost 3 bases, with 15 bases spanning the gap. Germline CDR1 MNHEY, CDR2 SVGEGT. The CDR3 spans 14 residues. The CDR3 region has the DNA TGTGCCAGCATCAAAGGGGGGCTAGACACTGAAGCTTTCTTT. Protein: CASIKGGLDTEAFF.

The J gene is TRBJ2-3, the V gene TRBV6-2 or TRBV6-3; D unclear. V was shortened by 8 bases and J by 9 bases, with 21 bases between the two germline ends. The V gene's germline CDR1 is MNHEY and CDR2 SVGEGT. The CDR3 is made up of 14 amino acids. DNA for the CDR3: TGTGCCAGCCGAGCGCCCGAACCCAGATCCACGCAGTATTTT. Protein product: CASRAPEPRSTQYF.

This clonotype was observed a handful of times. The rearrangement joins TRBV6-1 to TRBJ2-1, with D possibly being TRBD1 (5 bases). This CDR3 spans 15 amino acids. Trimming removed 2 bases at V and 6 bases at J, with 14 bases between. Germline V gene lookup returns CDR1 MNHNS and CDR2 SASEGT. The CDR3 region is CASSEFQGGFNEQFF. CDR3 sequence (DNA): TGTGCCAGCAGTGAATTTCAGGGTGGGTTCAATGAGCAGTTCTTC.

The chain uses TRBV4-1 and TRBJ2-7; no clear D gene. V was cut by 5 bases and J by 2 bases, with 10 bases left in between. The CDR3 runs to 13 residues. CDR1 MGHRA and CDR2 YSYEKL come from the germline V gene. As DNA, the CDR3 is TGCGCCAGCAGCAAGGGCGAGACCTACGAGCAGTACTTC. Amino acid sequence: CASSKGETYEQYF.

In its sample, this clonotype was seen many times. At one end the junction does not follow the germline gene, possibly because of a read error. The chain uses TRBV7-2 and TRBJ2-7; the D gene is possibly TRBD2 (6 bases). Germline CDR1 SGHTA, CDR2 FQGNSA. There are 14 residues in the CDR3. CDR3 nucleotides: TGTGCCAGCAGTTTAGGCGGAGGGTTCTACGAGCAGTACTTC. This encodes CASSLGGGFYEQYF. Full variable domain (missing parts from reference TRBV7-2 and TRBJ2-7): GAGVSQSPSNKVTEKGKDVELRCDPISGHTALYWYRQSLGQGLEFLIYFQGNSAPDKSGLPSDRFSAERTGGSVSTLTIQRTQQEDSAVYLCASSLGGGFYEQYFGPGTRLTVT.

This clonotype was recorded at least ten times. The chain carries TRBV4-1 and TRBJ2-3; no clear D. From germline, CDR1 is MGHRA and CDR2 YSYEKL. There are 16 residues in the CDR3. V dropped 0 bases and J dropped 6 bases, with 16 bases sitting between them. CDR3 region: CASSQDIPTPWDTQYF. The CDR3 region has the DNA TGCGCCAGCAGCCAAGATATACCCACCCCGTGGGATACGCAGTATTTT.

This clonotype was seen only a few times. This chain connects TRBV9 to TRBJ1-2; possible D gene TRBD1, 5 bases. Germline CDR1 SGDLS, CDR2 YYNGEE. V dropped 3 bases and J dropped 13 bases, with 16 bases sitting between them. This CDR3 region has 12 residues. CDR3 residues: CASSALDSPSTF. The DNA of the CDR3 is TGTGCCAGCAGCGCCCTCGACAGTCCCAGCACCTTC. The full variable domain, rest sourced from reference TRBV9 and TRBJ1-2, is DSGVTQTPKHLITATGQRVTLRCSPRSGDLSVYWYQQSLDQGLQFLIQYYNGEERAKGNILERFSAQQFPDLHSELNLSSLELGDSALYFCASSALDSPSTFGSGTRLTVV.

This clonotype was seen a handful of times. The chain combines TRBV10-3 with TRBJ2-7; D perhaps matches TRBD2 (5 bases). CDR1 is ENHRY and CDR2 is SYGVKD in the germline V gene. This CDR3 region has 12 residues. Between the trimmed V and J ends, which lost 2 bases and 6 bases, there was a span of 8 bases. The CDR3 region is CAISEGAGEQYF. The CDR3 coding sequence is TGTGCCATCAGTGAGGGTGCGGGCGAGCAGTACTTC.

This sequence joins TRBV5-1 and TRBJ2-6; 7 bases are a match to TRBD1. With V trimmed by 4 bases and J by 0 bases, 10 bases remained unmatched. The germline V gene has CDR1 SGHRS and CDR2 YFSETQ. The CDR3 runs to 18 residues. CDR3 sequence: CASSDGTVTFSGANVLTF. The CDR3 DNA sequence: TGCGCCAGCAGCGACGGGACAGTCACCTTCTCTGGGGCCAACGTCCTGACTTTC. The full variable domain, with the rest looked up from reference TRBV5-1 and TRBJ2-6, is KAGVTQTPRYLIKTRGQQVTLSCSPISGHRSVSWYQQTPGQGLQFLFEYFSETQRNKGNFPGRFSGRQFSNSRSEMNVSTLELGDSALYLCASSDGTVTFSGANVLTFGAGSRLTVL.

V and J are TRBV20-1 and TRBJ2-1; D is perhaps TRBD2 (5 bases). Germline assignment: CDR1 DFQATT and CDR2 SNEGSKA (reference sequence). The CDR3 sequence is 14 residues long. Trimming removed 1 base from V and 10 bases from J, with 17 bases in between. The CDR3 nucleotides are TGCAGTGCTAGAGGGCCACGGGGAAGTGGGGAGCAGTTCTTC. It yields the protein CSARGPRGSGEQFF.

The chain employs TRBV20-1 and TRBJ2-3; 10 bases fit TRBD2. Germline V gives CDR1 DFQATT, CDR2 SNEGSKA (reference sequence). J was trimmed by 2 bases and V by 3 bases; bases with no gene match: 5. The CDR3 is 15 residues long. This CDR3 reads CSARNSGGLTDTQYF. DNA for the CDR3: TGCAGTGCTAGGAATAGCGGGGGGCTCACAGATACGCAGTATTTT.

The chain joins TRBV29-1 to TRBJ1-1; D perhaps matches TRBD1 (6 bases). Germline V lookup: CDR1 SQVTM, CDR2 ANQGSEA. This CDR3 is 13 amino acids long. Trimming removed 2 bases at V and 4 bases at J, with 11 bases between. The chain's CDR3 is CSVEPGAGTEAFF. In nucleotides, the CDR3 is TGCAGCGTTGAACCGGGGGCCGGCACTGAAGCTTTCTTT. Full variable domain (outside the CDR3, taken from reference TRBV29-1 and TRBJ1-1): SAVISQKPSRDICQRGTSLTIQCQVDSQVTMMFWYRQQPGQSLTLIATANQGSEATYESGFVIDKFPISRPNLTFSTLTVSNMSPEDSSIYLCSVEPGAGTEAFFGQGTRLTVV.

The sample holds a few counts of this clonotype. The chain recombines TRBV24-1 with TRBJ2-1; TRBD1 matches at 11 bases. Germline V gives CDR1 KGHDR, CDR2 SFDVKD. J gave up 4 bases and V 3 bases, and 4 bases lay outside the gene matches. The CDR3 runs to 16 residues. CDR3 residues: CATSDKDRGRYNEQFF. CDR3 coding DNA: TGTGCCACCAGTGATAAGGACAGGGGGCGATACAATGAGCAGTTCTTC.

In its sample, this clonotype was seen a few times. V is TRBV7-2 and J is TRBJ1-1; no reliable D call. The V end lost 1 base, the J end lost 11 bases, and 14 bases lay between the germline ends. The CDR3 contains 13 residues. Germline CDR1 SGHTA, CDR2 FQGNSA. CDR3 in amino acids: CASSLEAGKEAFF. The CDR3 nucleotides are TGTGCCAGCAGCTTAGAGGCAGGAAAGGAGGCTTTCTTT.

This clonotype has only a few counts. This chain connects TRBV28 to TRBJ2-6; D gene ambiguous. Germline CDR1 is MDHEN and CDR2 is SYDVKM. V was trimmed by 11 bases and J by 2 bases, leaving 10 bases between them. The CDR3 totals 13 residues. The CDR3 sequence: CAGSRAGANVLTF. The CDR3, as DNA: TGTGCCGGGTCCCGTGCTGGGGCCAACGTCCTGACTTTC.

The chain recombines TRBV24-1 with TRBJ2-1; 7 nucleotides line up with TRBD1. This CDR3 contains 15 residues. The J segment lost 7 bases and the V segment lost 5 bases, leaving 10 bases of the junction unmatched. Germline lookup yields CDR1 KGHDR and CDR2 SFDVKD. The chain's CDR3 is CATSANRGLRNEQFF. CDR3 bases: TGTGCCACCAGTGCAAACAGGGGTCTGAGGAATGAGCAGTTCTTC.

The chain joins TRBV5-1 to TRBJ2-2; 11 bases line up with TRBD1. The CDR3 totals 16 residues. The germline V gene encodes CDR1 SGHRS and CDR2 YFSETQ. J lost 3 bases, V lost 4 bases, and 5 bases had no gene match. The CDR3 is CASSKDRGLDTGELFF. The CDR3 DNA reads TGCGCCAGCAGCAAGGACAGGGGGCTTGACACCGGGGAGCTGTTTTTT.

The chain joins TRBV5-1 to TRBJ1-1; no clear D gene. Germline-derived CDR1 and CDR2 are SGHRS and YFSETQ. The CDR3 consists of 15 residues. V lost 3 bases to trimming and J lost 4 bases, with 16 bases between them. CDR3 DNA sequence: TGCGCCAGCAGCTCCTTCCTCCGCGAAGGCACTGAAGCTTTCTTT. It translates to CASSSFLREGTEAFF.

Concerning this clonotype itself: This likely comes from a read error, as the CDR3 has no conserved phenylalanine or tryptophan at its end. This chain uses TRBV20-1 with TRBJ2-1; 10 positions match TRBD2. The length of the CDR3 is 16 residues. Trimming at V came to 1 base and at J to 2 bases, leaving 5 bases not matched to a gene. From germline, CDR1 is DFQATT and CDR2 SNEGSKA (reference sequence). DNA for the CDR3: TGCAGTGCTAGAGCACCGGGACTAGCGCCCTACAATGAGCAGTTCCTC. Translating gives CSARAPGLAPYNEQFL.

This CDR3 is CASSPIGPWGQETQYF. In DNA form, the CDR3 reads TGTGCCAGCAGCCCTATAGGGCCCTGGGGGCAAGAGACCCAGTACTTC. The chain employs TRBV4-2 and TRBJ2-5, with D perhaps matching TRBD1 or TRBD2 (5 bases each). This CDR3 spans 16 amino acids. Germline V gene lookup returns CDR1 LGHNA and CDR2 YNFKEQ. Trimming removed 4 bases from V and 2 bases from J, with 17 bases in between.

This clonotype appeared a few times. This chain uses TRBV6-2 or TRBV6-3 with TRBJ1-1, with D maybe TRBD1 (6 bases). The CDR3 runs 13 residues. Germline loops: CDR1 MNHEY, CDR2 SVGEGT. V was cut by 5 bases and J by 5 bases, with 12 bases left in between. The CDR3 protein is CASSPTTGTEAFF. CDR3 sequence (DNA): TGTGCCAGCAGTCCCACAACAGGGACTGAAGCTTTCTTT.

This clonotype was counted a few times. The gene calls are TRBV3-1 and TRBJ2-7; D remains ambiguous. CDR3 length: 13 amino acids. V lost 1 base, J lost 3 bases, and 7 bases lay in between. Germline CDR1 and CDR2: LGHDT and YNNKEL (reference sequence). CDR3 amino acids: CASSQGNLYEQYF. The CDR3 DNA reads TGTGCCAGCAGCCAAGGGAACCTCTACGAGCAGTACTTC.

This clonotype was observed a few times. This sequence joins TRBV5-1 and TRBJ1-4, with TRBD1 as a possible D gene (5 bases). The germline V gene encodes CDR1 SGHRS and CDR2 YFSETQ. The V and J ends lost 5 bases and 2 bases respectively, with 13 bases between them. CDR3 length equals 15 residues. The CDR3 here is CASSTEGSTNEKLFF. The CDR3 bases are TGCGCCAGCAGTACCGAGGGGTCGACTAATGAAAAACTGTTTTTT. Supplemented by reference TRBV5-1 and TRBJ1-4, the full variable domain reads KAGVTQTPRYLIKTRGQQVTLSCSPISGHRSVSWYQQTPGQGLQFLFEYFSETQRNKGNFPGRFSGRQFSNSRSEMNVSTLELGDSALYLCASSTEGSTNEKLFFGSGTQLSVL.

This clonotype occurred a few times. An end of the junction does not agree with germline; a read error may underlie this. The chain combines TRBV2 with TRBJ2-1; D is unresolved. The CDR3 contains 13 residues. Germline loops: CDR1 SNHLY, CDR2 FYNNEI. CDR3 sequence reads: CASARSESGEKFF. DNA for the CDR3: TGTGCCAGCGCCAGGAGTGAGTCCGGTGAGAAGTTCTTC.

The chain joins TRBV5-5 to TRBJ2-5; weak D call: TRBD2 (5 bases). The CDR3 runs 18 residues. Between the trimmed V and J ends, which lost 0 bases and 5 bases, there was a span of 23 bases. Germline-derived CDR1 and CDR2 are SGHKS and YYEKEE (reference sequence). Here the CDR3 DNA reads TGTGCCAGCAGCTTGGTAGCGTCTTTCTCATCGACACGGGAGACCCAGTACTTC. Protein sequence: CASSLVASFSSTRETQYF.

This clonotype showed up just a few times. This chain connects TRBV3-1 to TRBJ2-1, with D possibly being TRBD2 (7 bases). CDR1 and CDR2 from the germline V gene are LGHDT and YNNKEL (reference sequence). This CDR3 has 16 amino acids. The CDR3 region is CATIRGDTLGGNEQFF. CDR3 coding DNA: TGTGCTACTATCCGGGGGGATACTCTAGGGGGGAATGAGCAGTTCTTC.

V gene TRBV27 combines with J gene TRBJ2-7; 9 nucleotides line up with TRBD2. Germline values: CDR1 MNHEY, CDR2 SMNVEV (reference sequence). J gave up 3 bases and V 4 bases, and 10 bases lay outside the gene matches. This CDR3 is 16 amino acids long. The CDR3 sequence: CASSSRLAVRVYEQYF. The CDR3 DNA sequence: TGTGCCAGCAGTTCCCGACTAGCGGTCAGGGTCTACGAGCAGTACTTC.

This clonotype was counted only a few times. The rearrangement links TRBV7-2 to TRBJ2-1, with D perhaps TRBD1 (5 bases). CDR1 and CDR2 from the germline V gene are SGHTA and FQGNSA. The CDR3 extends over 14 amino acids. V dropped 4 bases and J dropped 8 bases, with 15 bases sitting between them. CDR3 sequence reads: CASSSQGPADEQFF. The CDR3 DNA follows: TGTGCCAGCAGCTCGCAGGGTCCTGCGGATGAGCAGTTCTTC.